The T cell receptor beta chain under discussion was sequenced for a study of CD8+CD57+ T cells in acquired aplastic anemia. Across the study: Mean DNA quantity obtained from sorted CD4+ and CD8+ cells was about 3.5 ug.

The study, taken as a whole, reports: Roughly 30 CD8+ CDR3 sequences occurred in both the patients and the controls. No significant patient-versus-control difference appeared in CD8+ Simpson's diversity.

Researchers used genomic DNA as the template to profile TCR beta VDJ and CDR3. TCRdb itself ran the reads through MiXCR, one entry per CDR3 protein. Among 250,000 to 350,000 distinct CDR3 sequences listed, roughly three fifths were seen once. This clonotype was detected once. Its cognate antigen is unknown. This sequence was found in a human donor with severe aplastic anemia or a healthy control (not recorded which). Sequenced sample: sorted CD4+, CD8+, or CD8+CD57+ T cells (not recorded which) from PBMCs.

Written as DNA, the CDR3 is TGTGCCAGCAGCTCTCAGTTAGGGGGACAGGGCTACGAGCAGTACTTC. This sequence encodes CASSSQLGGQGYEQYF. V gene TRBV7-8 combines with J gene TRBJ2-7; 9 bases map to TRBD1. CDR1 is SGHVS, CDR2 FQNEAQ, per germline. The CDR3 spans 16 residues. J lost 3 bases, V lost 4 bases, and 10 bases had no gene match.